Shown below are 20 T cell receptor beta chains from a single sample sequenced in a study of shared clonotypes between healthy human individuals. The repertoire was sequenced with immunoSEQ multiplex PCR; TCRdb's copy has only in-frame clones and lacks some. Among around 2,000,000 clones listed, 85% to 95% were seen once. Sample: naive CD4+ T cells sorted from blood. Described subset: CD45RA+ positively selected. These receptor sequences come from a man younger than 35 in good health.

The J gene is TRBJ2-1, the V gene TRBV30, with 10 bases lining up with TRBD2. CDR3 length equals 14 residues. Germline values: CDR1 GTSNPN, CDR2 SVGIG (reference sequence). J gave up 10 bases and V 0 bases, and 6 bases lay outside the gene matches. As DNA, the CDR3 is TGTGCCTGGAGTGTACGGCTAGCGGGGGACGAGCAGTTCTTC. Translating gives CAWSVRLAGDEQFF.

V and J are TRBV6-6 and TRBJ2-4, with D maybe TRBD1 (6 bases). This CDR3 is built from 14 residues. Germline V gene data show CDR1 as MNHNY and CDR2 as SVGAGI (reference sequence). V shed 5 bases and J shed 8 bases, with 16 bases lying between them. The CDR3 region is CASSVGHKVDIQYF. The CDR3 DNA is TGTGCCAGCAGTGTGGGACACAAGGTGGACATTCAGTACTTC.

V usage is TRBV4-1 and J usage is TRBJ1-1, with D uncertain. The CDR3 is made up of 14 amino acids. Per the germline V gene, CDR1 is MGHRA and CDR2 is YSYEKL. Trimming removed 5 bases from V and 0 bases from J, with 10 bases in between. Here the CDR3 reads CASSGAGMNTEAFF. The CDR3 DNA is TGCGCCAGCAGCGGTGCAGGCATGAACACTGAAGCTTTCTTT.

The gene calls are TRBV6-5 and TRBJ1-4; a possible D gene is TRBD1 (6 bases). CDR3 length equals 14 residues. The V and J ends lost 6 bases and 7 bases respectively, with 15 bases between them. CDR1 and CDR2 (germline): MNHEY, SVGAGI. The CDR3 spells CASRPGAGVEKLFF. The CDR3 nucleotides are TGTGCCAGCAGGCCCGGGGCAGGGGTTGAAAAACTGTTTTTT.

The rearrangement links TRBV2 to TRBJ1-5, with TRBD1 as a possible D gene (5 bases). From germline, CDR1 is SNHLY and CDR2 FYNNEI. V was pared by 9 bases and J by 0 bases, with 18 bases between. The CDR3 contains 16 residues. This CDR3 is CASHSDRGNSNQPQHF. The CDR3 DNA follows: TGTGCCAGTCATAGCGACAGAGGGAATAGCAATCAGCCCCAGCATTTT. The entire variable domain, with the rest obtained from reference TRBV2 and TRBJ1-5, is as follows: EPEVTQTPSHQVTQMGQEVILRCVPISNHLYFYWYRQILGQKVEFLVSFYNNEISEKSEIFDDQFSVERPDGSNFTLKIRSTKLEDSAMYFCASHSDRGNSNQPQHFGDGTRLSIL.

The chain joins TRBV29-1 to TRBJ1-1; no reliable D call. V was clipped by 7 bases and J by 5 bases, with 17 bases between them. This CDR3 region has 13 residues. Germline V gene data show CDR1 as SQVTM and CDR2 as ANQGSEA. In nucleotides, the CDR3 is TGCAGCGCCACGAGACCGCCCGAGACTGAAGCTTTCTTT. Protein sequence: CSATRPPETEAFF.

This clone was picked up one time. CDR3 sequence (DNA): TGTGCCAGCAGTACCCGGGCTAGCGGCAATGAGCAGTTCTTC. This encodes CASSTRASGNEQFF. V and J are TRBV6-6 and TRBJ2-1; TRBD2 aligns across 7 bases. J was trimmed by 6 bases and V by 5 bases; bases with no gene match: 7. CDR3 length: 14 amino acids. Germline CDR1 MNHNY, CDR2 SVGAGI (reference sequence).

This clone was picked up one time. CDR3 protein: CASSQVVGETQYF. CDR3 DNA sequence: TGTGCCAGCAGCCAAGTGGTTGGGGAGACCCAGTACTTC. The V call is TRBV14, the J call TRBJ2-5; D ambiguous. This CDR3 comprises 13 residues. Looked up from germline, CDR1 is SGHDN and CDR2 is FVKESK. Between the trimmed V and J ends, which lost 1 base and 5 bases, there was a span of 8 bases.

The chain's CDR3 is CASSLTISAGSNEQFF. The CDR3 DNA sequence: TGTGCCAGCAGCTTAACAATTAGCGCCGGTAGCAATGAGCAGTTCTTC. The chain has TRBV11-2 and TRBJ2-1, with TRBD2 as a possible D gene (5 bases). Between the trimmed V and J ends, which lost 2 bases and 6 bases, there was a span of 17 bases. This CDR3 contains 16 residues. From germline, CDR1 is SGHAT and CDR2 FQNNGV.

The chain employs TRBV29-1 and TRBJ1-2; 8 bases align to TRBD1. CDR3 length: 14 residues. Unmatched junction bases numbered 10, after V lost 5 bases and J lost 5 bases. Germline V gives CDR1 SQVTM, CDR2 ANQGSEA. In nucleotides, the CDR3 is TGCAGCGTTTATGTCACAGGGGGTGGATATGGCTACACCTTC. Its translation: CSVYVTGGGYGYTF.

The chain uses TRBV10-2 and TRBJ2-7; possibly TRBD1 for D (5 bases). Germline lookup yields CDR1 WSHSY and CDR2 SAAADI. CDR3 length: 13 amino acids. Between the trimmed V and J ends, which lost 8 bases and 6 bases, there was a span of 17 bases. The CDR3 region is CASAAWKGSEQYF. The DNA of the CDR3 is TGCGCCAGCGCTGCGTGGAAGGGGTCCGAGCAGTACTTC.

The chain uses TRBV7-2 and TRBJ1-1; 11 nucleotides agree with TRBD1. Trimming took 5 bases from V and 5 from J; bases not matched to a gene: 10. Germline V gives CDR1 SGHTA, CDR2 FQGNSA. CDR3 length equals 16 residues. The CDR3 reads CASSLPPGTGGTEAFF. The CDR3 DNA follows: TGTGCCAGCAGCCTCCCCCCCGGGACAGGGGGTACTGAAGCTTTCTTT.

About this clone itself: At the DNA level, this CDR3 is encoded by other sequences in the same sample as well. The rearrangement joins TRBV30 to TRBJ1-5, with 7 bases that match TRBD1. The CDR3 runs to 13 residues. Germline values: CDR1 GTSNPN, CDR2 SVGIG (reference sequence). J gave up 5 bases and V 4 bases, and 5 bases lay outside the gene matches. The CDR3 spells CAWTSGGDQPQHF. Here the CDR3 DNA reads TGTGCCTGGACCTCAGGGGGGGATCAGCCCCAGCATTTT.

The genes are TRBV5-6 and TRBJ1-2; the match to TRBD1 covers 7 bases. Trimming took 4 bases from V and 1 from J; bases not matched to a gene: 4. The CDR3 runs to 14 residues. The V gene's germline CDR1 is SGHDT and CDR2 YYEEEE. Here the CDR3 reads CASSAGQLNYGYTF. DNA of the CDR3: TGTGCCAGCAGCGCGGGACAGCTTAACTATGGCTACACCTTC.

The chain couples TRBV5-1 to TRBJ1-6, with D unclear. The germline V gene has CDR1 SGHRS and CDR2 YFSETQ. CDR3 length: 15 residues. Between the trimmed V and J ends, which lost 5 bases and 7 bases, there was a span of 16 bases. The chain's CDR3 is CASRNTYSNNSPLHF. In DNA, the CDR3 is TGCGCCAGCAGAAATACCTACAGCAACAATTCACCCCTCCACTTT. The variable domain in full, with the rest retrieved from reference TRBV5-1 and TRBJ1-6, is KAGVTQTPRYLIKTRGQQVTLSCSPISGHRSVSWYQQTPGQGLQFLFEYFSETQRNKGNFPGRFSGRQFSNSRSEMNVSTLELGDSALYLCASRNTYSNNSPLHFGNGTRLTVT.

This chain links TRBV28 with TRBJ2-7; D is perhaps TRBD1 or TRBD2 (6 bases each). The CDR3 extends over 12 amino acids. Trimming stripped 3 bases from V and 7 bases from J, with 10 bases between. The germline V gene has CDR1 MDHEN and CDR2 SYDVKM. CDR3 nucleotide sequence: TGTGCCAGCAGTTTTGGGGGGCGGGAGCAGTACTTC. This translates into CASSFGGREQYF.

The chain combines TRBV4-1 with TRBJ2-7, with 8 nucleotides matching TRBD1. Germline V gene lookup returns CDR1 MGHRA and CDR2 YSYEKL. V lost 4 bases and J lost 3; bases outside the gene matches: 11. This CDR3 region has 16 residues. This CDR3 is CASSPQKTGANYEQYF. CDR3 in DNA: TGCGCCAGCAGCCCTCAAAAGACAGGGGCTAACTACGAGCAGTACTTC.

This clone has a single count. The gene calls are TRBV30 and TRBJ1-2; unclear D gene. V lost 1 base and J lost 6, with 12 bases in between. From germline, CDR1 is GTSNPN and CDR2 SVGIG (reference sequence). The CDR3 loop spans 13 amino acids. CDR3 nucleotides: TGTGCCTGGAGTGCCCCGGGGATGAATGGCTACACCTTC. It specifies CAWSAPGMNGYTF.

The rearrangement uses TRBV21-1 and TRBJ2-5; TRBD1 was called by the table and not checked on the DNA. TRBV21-1 is shown as a pseudogene. The CDR3 sequence is 16 residues long. The CDR3 DNA reads TGTGCCAGCAGCAAAGCAGGGTCAGGGGGTCCAGAGACCCAGTACTTC. This translates into CASSKAGSGGPETQYF.

The chain is built from TRBV5-1 and TRBJ2-5; 7 positions agree with TRBD2. The length of the CDR3 is 16 residues. The germline CDR1 and CDR2 sequences are SGHRS and YFSETQ. Trimming took 3 bases from V and 5 from J; bases not matched to a gene: 13. The CDR3 sequence: CASSWGTTGVGETQYF. The CDR3 DNA reads as TGCGCCAGCAGCTGGGGGACTACCGGGGTTGGGGAGACCCAGTACTTC.